The 4 T cell receptor beta chains reported below all come from one sample, sequenced in a study of ipilimumab plus nivolumab after autologous stem cell transplantation. Only in-frame clones appear in the TCRdb table, and some are missing; sequencing was by immunoSEQ multiplex PCR. The sample lists some 6,100 clones; around 91% were seen once. Sequencing used PBMCs, obtained in a trial of ipilimumab plus nivolumab as post-transplant consolidation. These receptors all come from a female donor with multiple myeloma.

J is TRBJ2-3 and V is TRBV7-9; the D gene could be TRBD1 or TRBD2 (6 bases each). V was trimmed by 1 base and J by 2 bases, leaving 10 bases between them. The germline V gene has CDR1 SEHNR and CDR2 FQNEAQ (reference sequence). The CDR3 is 15 residues long. The CDR3 DNA follows: TGTGCCAGCAGCTTAGGGAGGGGGGCCACAGATACGCAGTATTTT. The encoded protein is CASSLGRGATDTQYF. The variable domain in full, with the rest retrieved from reference TRBV7-9 and TRBJ2-3, is DTGVSQNPRHKITKRGQNVTFRCDPISEHNRLYWYRQTLGQGPEFLTYFQNEAQLEKSRLLSDRFSAERPKGSFSTLEIQRTEQGDSAMYLCASSLGRGATDTQYFGPGTRLTVL.

This sequence joins TRBV18 and TRBJ2-1; 8 positions match TRBD2. J was trimmed by 5 bases and V by 6 bases; bases with no gene match: 12. Germline loops: CDR1 KGHSH, CDR2 LQKENI. The CDR3 totals 16 residues. The CDR3 sequence: CASSNLGAGVHNEQFF. CDR3 DNA: TGTGCCAGCTCTAATCTCGGAGCGGGAGTCCACAATGAGCAGTTCTTC.

The chain combines TRBV18 with TRBJ2-3; D is uncertain. V lost 3 bases and J lost 5, with 9 bases in between. The V gene's germline CDR1 is KGHSH and CDR2 LQKENI. The length of the CDR3 is 13 residues. The CDR3 loop is CASSPRLEDTQYF. In nucleotides, the CDR3 is TGTGCCAGCTCACCTCGACTTGAAGATACGCAGTATTTT. The full variable domain, its missing parts supplied by reference TRBV18 and TRBJ2-3, is NAGVMQNPRHLVRRRGQEARLRCSPMKGHSHVYWYRQLPEEGLKFMVYLQKENIIDESGMPKERFSAEFPKEGPSILRIQQVVRGDSAAYFCASSPRLEDTQYFGPGTRLTVL.

In DNA form, the CDR3 reads TGTGCCAGCAGTCCCCGGACTAGCGGGGTAAAAAATGAGCAGTTCTTC. This sequence encodes CASSPRTSGVKNEQFF. This sequence joins TRBV7-9 and TRBJ2-1; 12 nucleotides agree with TRBD2. J was trimmed by 7 bases and V by 6 bases; bases with no gene match: 10. Germline V CDR1 and CDR2: SEHNR, FQNEAQ (reference sequence). The CDR3 spans 16 residues.